A selection of T cell receptor beta chains follows, all from one sample in a study of T cell changes during pregnancy in multiple sclerosis. This table comes from immunoSEQ multiplex PCR, and its TCRdb copy is limited to in-frame clones, with some not included. The data hold tens of thousands of clones, with approximately 90% observed a single time. The sequenced sample was CD4+ T cells from peripheral blood mononuclear cells, obtained before pregnancy. The receptor source for this set is a female donor with multiple sclerosis, enrolled in a pregnancy study. CDR3s include the opening cysteine and the closing phenylalanine or tryptophan. The D gene is left open where the match is weak.

j_call v_call d_call cdr3_length cdr3_aa
TRBJ1-1 TRBV4-3 - 14 CASSQDPRVGEAFF
TRBJ1-1 TRBV7-2 - 16 CASSLPDSARGTEAFF
TRBJ1-2 TRBV6-5 - 15 CASSYSQATNYGYTF
TRBJ2-1 TRBV5-1 TRBD1 12 CASSGWTGEQFF
TRBJ1-3 TRBV2 - 14 CASIEQGPGNTIYF
TRBJ1-2 TRBV29-1 - 13 CSVEPGMMYGYTF
TRBJ2-1 TRBV12-5 - 14 CASGSHGLTREQFF
TRBJ2-5 TRBV14 - 13 CASSQDRVKTQYF
TRBJ2-1 TRBV5-1 TRBD2 20 CASSLGLLAEGKGPYNEQFF
TRBJ2-7 TRBV6-5 TRBD2 15 CASSYAGTSGYEQYF
TRBJ2-1 TRBV28 - 14 CASSMRRSYNEQFF
TRBJ1-3 TRBV6-5 - 14 CASSPRGYGNTIYF
TRBJ1-2 TRBV28 TRBD1 13 CASTAGGVRGYTF
TRBJ1-3 TRBV7-8 TRBD1 16 CASSLRQGASGNTIYF
TRBJ1-1 TRBV7-9 - 11 CASSGRTEAFF
TRBJ1-1 TRBV18 TRBD1 13 CASSRDRGPEAFF
TRBJ1-5 TRBV28 TRBD1 17 CASSQDRGRWGNQPQHF
TRBJ1-4 TRBV9 TRBD1 12 CASSFNRGELFF
TRBJ2-2 TRBV23-1 - 14 CASSQARSTGELFF
TRBJ2-3 TRBV7-2 TRBD1 14 CASTLTGTTDTQYF
TRBJ2-6 TRBV5-1 TRBD2 18 CASSFGLAGGPGANVLTF
TRBJ2-1 TRBV5-8 TRBD2 16 CASSIRTSGRVGEQFF
TRBJ1-2 TRBV18 - 14 CASSPPDSNYGYTF
- TRBV5-1 TRBD2 13 CASMPSGSYEQYF
TRBJ2-1 TRBV9 - 14 CASSARTPSNEQFF